This T cell receptor beta chain was recorded in a study of blood T cell repertoires in COVID-19. Whole-study context: Specimens from acute and convalescent COVID-19 originated in the United States, Italy and Spain. T cells, B-cell-depleted T cells, or PBMCs provided the cDNA or gDNA that served as material.

In the study's own analysis: Amplifying reference gene primers gave estimates of nucleated cell counts. Libraries were prepared by immunoSEQ multiplex PCR; TCRdb keeps only in-frame clonotypes and omits some of them. From that table come the V and J calls and clone size; the DNA was used to work out D and trimming. The sample includes approximately 210,000 clones, 65% to 85% seen only once; the top ten take roughly 2.9%. The sequence was collected from a man in his fifties or sixties with active or convalescent COVID-19. Sequenced: peripheral blood.

CDR3 sequence (DNA): TGCGCCAGCAGCTTGGTCGGGGACACTGAAGCTTTCTTT. Its protein is CASSLVGDTEAFF. V gene TRBV5-1 combines with J gene TRBJ1-1; D ambiguous. Trimming pared 0 bases from V and 3 bases from J, leaving 6 bases between. The CDR3 runs to 13 residues. Looked up from germline, CDR1 is SGHRS and CDR2 is YFSETQ.